A single sample gave rise to the 11 T cell receptor beta chains below, sequenced in a study of beta chain features in type 1 diabetes. Reverse transcribing all isolated RNA meant expressed TCRB transcripts were sequenced. Assay used: immunoSEQ multiplex PCR; TCRdb lists only in-frame clones, some missing. The table records 680,000 or so clones, 15% to 19% of them present only once. The sample comprised naive CD4+ T cells from blood. The receptors were gathered from a man aged 18 to 29 in good health.

V and J are TRBV30 and TRBJ1-4, with 7 positions matching TRBD1. CDR3 length: 16 amino acids. Germline lookup yields CDR1 GTSNPN and CDR2 SVGIG (reference sequence). The trim removed 1 base at V and 8 bases at J, leaving 13 bases unmatched. This chain's CDR3 is CAWSARTGRQREKLFF. The CDR3 region has the DNA TGTGCCTGGAGTGCCCGGACAGGACGGCAGAGGGAAAAACTGTTTTTT.

The rearrangement joins TRBV29-1 to TRBJ2-4; D is perhaps TRBD1 (6 bases). The CDR3 loop spans 15 amino acids. The V end was cut by 6 bases, the J end by 3 bases, with 18 bases between. The germline CDR1 and CDR2 sequences are SQVTM and ANQGSEA. CDR3 sequence: CSVVDSGAVKNIQYF. Written as DNA, the CDR3 is TGCAGCGTCGTCGATTCAGGGGCGGTCAAAAACATTCAGTACTTC.

This clone has just a few counts. The chain is built from TRBV19 and TRBJ2-3, with a weak D call TRBD2 (6 bases). Germline loops: CDR1 LNHDA, CDR2 SQIVND (reference sequence). V shed 7 bases and J shed 3 bases, with 11 bases lying between them. This CDR3 is 13 amino acids long. The CDR3 DNA reads TGTGCCAGTATAAGGCTAGCGACAGATACGCAGTATTTT. Translation: CASIRLATDTQYF. Using reference TRBV19 and TRBJ2-3 for the parts outside the CDR3, the full variable domain is DGGITQSPKYLFRKEGQNVTLSCEQNLNHDAMYWYRQDPGQGLRLIYYSQIVNDFQKGDIAEGYSVSREKKESFPLTVTSAQKNPTAFYLCASIRLATDTQYFGPGTRLTVL.

There are a few counts of this clone. DNA for the CDR3: TGTGCCAGCAGTGGAAGGGACAGGGGATACACTGAAGCTTTCTTT. Translating it yields CASSGRDRGYTEAFF. The V gene is TRBV6-1, the J gene TRBJ1-1; 10 bases agree with TRBD1. CDR3 length: 15 amino acids. V gave up 4 bases and J gave up 3 bases; unmatched junction bases: 5. Per germline, CDR1 MNHNS and CDR2 SASEGT.

This sequence joins TRBV28 and TRBJ2-7, with 7 bases matching TRBD2. This CDR3 contains 13 residues. Germline assignment: CDR1 MDHEN and CDR2 SYDVKM. V shed 7 bases, J shed 6 bases, and the junction held 9 bases outside the gene matches. The CDR3 is CASNRLGGFEQYF. The CDR3 DNA follows: TGTGCCAGCAATCGGCTGGGGGGGTTCGAGCAGTACTTC. Full variable domain (outside the CDR3, taken from reference TRBV28 and TRBJ2-7): DVKVTQSSRYLVKRTGEKVFLECVQDMDHENMFWYRQDPGLGLRLIYFSYDVKMKEKGDIPEGYSVSREKKERFSLILESASTNQTSMYLCASNRLGGFEQYFGPGTRLTVT.

This clone occurred a few times. The chain employs TRBV30 and TRBJ1-5; 7 nucleotides align to TRBD1. The germline gives CDR1 GTSNPN, CDR2 SVGIG (reference sequence). V lost 0 bases and J lost 2; bases outside the gene matches: 10. The CDR3 spans 17 residues. CDR3 loop: CAWSVPGGGAGNQPQHF. In DNA, the CDR3 is TGTGCCTGGAGTGTACCCGGAGGGGGCGCAGGCAATCAGCCCCAGCATTTT.

This clone turned up a few times. Other DNA sequences from this sample encode an identical CDR3 as well. The chain combines TRBV28 with TRBJ2-3; 7 bases align to TRBD1. V shed 5 bases, J shed 0 bases, and the junction held 8 bases outside the gene matches. Germline CDR1 is MDHEN and CDR2 is SYDVKM. This CDR3 region has 16 residues. In DNA, the CDR3 is TGTGCCAGCAGTCCAAGACAGGGTAGGAGCACAGATACGCAGTATTTT. It codes for CASSPRQGRSTDTQYF.

The chain links TRBV11-3 to TRBJ2-2; D remains ambiguous. The V gene lost 1 base and the J gene lost 1 base, with 10 bases spanning the gap. Germline values: CDR1 SGHNT, CDR2 YENEEA. The CDR3 has 16 residues. As DNA, the CDR3 is TGTGCCAGCAGCTTAGTTGCCTGGGGGAACACCGGGGAGCTGTTTTTT. Amino acid sequence: CASSLVAWGNTGELFF.

The chain joins TRBV7-3 to TRBJ2-1; TRBD2 agrees at 9 bases. Trimming removed 4 bases from V and 0 bases from J; junction bases left unmatched: 13. CDR1 and CDR2 (germline): SGHTA, FQGTGA. The CDR3 totals 19 residues. The DNA of the CDR3 is TGTGCCAGCAGCTCCCCGGGCGGCGGGAGGGTCAGCTCCTACAATGAGCAGTTCTTC. It translates to CASSSPGGGRVSSYNEQFF.

This clone came up a few times. The V and J genes are TRBV23-1 and TRBJ1-5, with D tentatively TRBD1 (5 bases). TRBV23-1 is flagged as an ORF with uncertain function. V lost 2 bases and J lost 0, with 20 bases in between. The length of the CDR3 is 19 residues. The CDR3 is CASSQGYGGKGYSNQPQHF. DNA of the CDR3: TGCGCCAGCAGTCAAGGTTACGGGGGTAAGGGATATAGCAATCAGCCCCAGCATTTT.

V gene TRBV12-5 combines with J gene TRBJ2-3; D gene unclear. Germline values: CDR1 LGHNT, CDR2 FRNRAP. Trimming cost V 2 bases and J 5 bases, with 8 bases left between them. The length of the CDR3 is 13 residues. CDR3: CASGLHWGDTQYF. CDR3 DNA sequence: TGTGCTAGTGGTTTGCACTGGGGAGATACGCAGTATTTT.